The 31 T cell receptor beta chains presented below share a single source sample, sequenced in a study of control samples from healthy donors and cancer patients. Sequencing used immunoSEQ multiplex PCR; TCRdb keeps in-frame clones, though not all of them. The sample has approximately 150,000 clones; 75% to 95% are singletons. The specimen was blood. These receptors were collected from a woman in her thirties or forties in good health.

Note on this clone: Other DNA sequences within the sample encode an identical CDR3. The V call is TRBV7-9, the J call TRBJ1-2, with D uncertain. CDR1 and CDR2 (germline): SEHNR, FQNEAQ (reference sequence). With 5 bases removed from V and 4 bases from J, the gap between germline ends came to 5 bases. This CDR3 comprises 11 residues. In DNA form, the CDR3 reads TGTGCCAGCAGCCCGGGCTATGGCTACACCTTC. Protein sequence: CASSPGYGYTF. Variable domain in full (rest from reference TRBV7-9 and TRBJ1-2): DTGVSQNPRHKITKRGQNVTFRCDPISEHNRLYWYRQTLGQGPEFLTYFQNEAQLEKSRLLSDRFSAERPKGSFSTLEIQRTEQGDSAMYLCASSPGYGYTFGSGTRLTVV.

A single count supports this clone. This sequence joins TRBV10-3 and TRBJ2-7; D is undetermined. This CDR3 contains 17 residues. Trimming took off 2 bases at V and 0 bases at J, with 17 bases between the two ends. Germline CDR1 reads ENHRY; CDR2 reads SYGVKD. CDR3 in amino acids: CAISEPTDHTTSYEQYF. CDR3 nucleotide sequence: TGTGCCATCAGTGAGCCTACCGACCACACAACCTCCTACGAGCAGTACTTC.

V and J are TRBV13 and TRBJ1-2; D is possibly TRBD1 (5 bases). V was clipped by 5 bases and J by 6 bases, with 16 bases between them. In germline, CDR1 is PRHDT, CDR2 FYEKMQ (reference sequence). The CDR3 runs 14 residues. The CDR3 spells CASSTEPGTDGYTF. As DNA, the CDR3 is TGTGCCAGCAGCACCGAACCGGGGACGGATGGCTACACCTTC.

This sequence joins TRBV11-2 and TRBJ1-1; 9 bases map to TRBD1. The CDR3 consists of 16 residues. V lost 4 bases and J lost 4; bases outside the gene matches: 10. CDR1 is SGHAT and CDR2 is FQNNGV in the germline V gene. CDR3 sequence reads: CASSSSQWGQGTEAFF. As DNA, the CDR3 is TGTGCCAGCAGCTCCAGCCAGTGGGGACAGGGCACTGAAGCTTTCTTT.

V gene TRBV5-1 combines with J gene TRBJ2-2, with D tentatively TRBD1 (5 bases). The ends were cut back, 7 bases at V and 0 bases at J, with 10 bases in the middle. The CDR3 is 14 residues long. Germline-derived CDR1 and CDR2 are SGHRS and YFSETQ. CDR3 sequence: CASGASPNTGELFF. CDR3 in DNA: TGCGCCAGCGGGGCCTCGCCGAACACCGGGGAGCTGTTTTTT.

This rearrangement joins TRBV4-1 to TRBJ2-1, with 13 bases identical to TRBD2. The CDR3 extends over 17 amino acids. Germline V lookup: CDR1 MGHRA, CDR2 YSYEKL. J gave up 0 bases and V 4 bases, and 3 bases lay outside the gene matches. The CDR3 nucleotides are TGCGCCAGCAGCCGGACTAGCGGGGGCAACTCCTACAATGAGCAGTTCTTC. Translated, it gives CASSRTSGGNSYNEQFF.

The J gene is TRBJ2-1, the V gene TRBV25-1; 7 bases are shared with TRBD2. Germline CDR1 is MGHDK and CDR2 is SYGVNS. V shed 6 bases, J shed 3 bases, and the junction held 8 bases outside the gene matches. CDR3 length: 15 amino acids. For the CDR3, the DNA is TGTGCCAGCAGCAAAGGCGGGGGAATCTACAATGAGCAGTTCTTC. This codes for CASSKGGGIYNEQFF. Full variable domain (remainder filled in from reference TRBV25-1 and TRBJ2-1): EADIYQTPRYLVIGTGKKITLECSQTMGHDKMYWYQQDPGMELHLIHYSYGVNSTEKGDLSSESTVSRIRTEHFPLTLESARPSHTSQYLCASSKGGGIYNEQFFGPGTRLTVL.

CDR3 protein: CASSIYLLSGANVLTF. As DNA, the CDR3 is TGTGCCAGTAGTATTTACCTTCTCTCTGGGGCCAACGTCCTGACTTTC. V usage is TRBV19 and J usage is TRBJ2-6; D is unresolved. CDR1 and CDR2 (germline): LNHDA, SQIVND (reference sequence). V lost 3 bases and J lost 0, with 9 bases in between. CDR3 size: 16 residues.

The gene calls are TRBV19 and TRBJ2-7; 10 nucleotides line up with TRBD1. This CDR3 has 14 residues. Looked up from germline, CDR1 is LNHDA and CDR2 is SQIVND (reference sequence). Trimming removed 6 bases from V and 5 bases from J; junction bases left unmatched: 7. CDR3 residues: CASRPTDRGDEQYF. The CDR3 coding sequence is TGTGCCAGTAGACCGACGGACAGGGGGGACGAGCAGTACTTC.

The chain employs TRBV7-3 and TRBJ2-2, with 7 positions matching TRBD1. This CDR3 spans 16 amino acids. The ends lost 5 bases at V and 3 bases at J; junction bases unmatched: 9. The germline V gene encodes CDR1 SGHTA and CDR2 FQGTGA. The CDR3 nucleotides are TGTGCCAGCAGCAAAGGCTACAGGGGAGACACCGGGGAGCTGTTTTTT. Protein sequence: CASSKGYRGDTGELFF.

The rearrangement joins TRBV5-1 to TRBJ1-2; 7 bases map to TRBD1. This CDR3 is built from 14 residues. From germline, CDR1 is SGHRS and CDR2 YFSETQ. V trimming: 4 bases; J trimming: 2 bases; junction bases outside the gene matches: 5. CDR3 sequence (DNA): TGCGCCAGCAGCCCCGGGACAGACAACTATGGCTACACCTTC. It encodes CASSPGTDNYGYTF.

The chain combines TRBV19 with TRBJ1-4, with 10 bases lining up with TRBD1. V lost 5 bases, J lost 7 bases, and 7 bases stayed unmatched. From germline, CDR1 is LNHDA and CDR2 SQIVND (reference sequence). The CDR3 loop spans 15 amino acids. The CDR3 bases are TGTGCCAGTAGTCTGGGACAGGGGTTAGGTGAAAAACTGTTTTTT. The encoded protein is CASSLGQGLGEKLFF.

Turning to this clone: At one of its ends the junction is not consistent with the germline gene, which may arise from a read error. In nucleotides, the CDR3 is TGTGCCAGCTCAGAGCCGGGACGCAATAATTCACCCCCCCACTTT. It encodes CASSEPGRNNSPPHF. The rearrangement joins TRBV18 to TRBJ1-6, with a tentative D call TRBD1 (5 bases). The CDR3 spans 15 residues. Germline V gene lookup returns CDR1 KGHSH and CDR2 LQKENI.

The chain links TRBV6-5 to TRBJ2-3; maybe TRBD2 (5 bases). Trimming shortened V by 7 bases and J by 5 bases, and 13 bases separated the two germline ends. The CDR3 extends over 13 amino acids. Germline CDR1 and CDR2: MNHEY and SVGAGI. The chain's CDR3 is CASTRGIGDTQYF. Written as DNA, the CDR3 is TGTGCCAGCACCAGAGGGATAGGAGATACGCAGTATTTT.

V is TRBV4-1 and J is TRBJ2-7, with D perhaps TRBD1 (6 bases). Germline V gene lookup returns CDR1 MGHRA and CDR2 YSYEKL. Trimming shortened V by 1 base and J by 4 bases, and 17 bases separated the two germline ends. The CDR3 runs 16 residues. CDR3 amino acids: CASSQGPGQRSYEQYF. In nucleotides, the CDR3 is TGCGCCAGCAGCCAAGGACCGGGACAAAGGTCATACGAGCAGTACTTC.

The chain links TRBV18 to TRBJ2-1; D is undetermined. The V and J ends lost 3 bases and 8 bases respectively, with 11 bases between them. CDR1 is KGHSH and CDR2 is LQKENI in the germline V gene. The CDR3 runs 13 residues. CDR3 DNA: TGTGCCAGCTCACCCCCTGGGATCTATGAGCAGTTCTTC. Amino acid sequence: CASSPPGIYEQFF.

The chain links TRBV21-1 to TRBJ2-3; the table's D gene call, TRBD2, was not cross checked with the DNA. TRBV21-1 is noted as a pseudogene. The length of the CDR3 is 16 residues. The chain's CDR3 is CASSKESSGDTDTQYF. CDR3 DNA sequence: TGTGCCAGCAGCAAAGAGTCTAGCGGGGACACAGATACGCAGTATTTT.

The chain combines TRBV10-3 with TRBJ1-1; 11 nucleotides match TRBD1. With V trimmed by 4 bases and J by 0 bases, 10 bases remained unmatched. The germline CDR1 and CDR2 sequences are ENHRY and SYGVKD. CDR3 length: 18 residues. The CDR3 reads CAISGTGGGLGLNTEAFF. The CDR3 region has the DNA TGTGCCATCAGTGGGACAGGGGGCGGATTAGGGTTGAACACTGAAGCTTTCTTT.

This rearrangement joins TRBV5-1 to TRBJ1-6; D uncertain. The CDR3 is 17 residues long. The V and J ends lost 1 base and 0 bases respectively, with 11 bases between them. Germline V gene lookup returns CDR1 SGHRS and CDR2 YFSETQ. The CDR3 DNA reads TGCGCCAGCAGCTTGTTTTCGCAGAGCTCCTATAATTCACCCCTCCACTTT. Translated, it gives CASSLFSQSSYNSPLHF.

This clone was recorded once. The chain carries TRBV10-3 and TRBJ2-6; 9 bases are a match to TRBD2. V was clipped by 4 bases and J by 12 bases; unmatched bases: 4. Germline CDR1 reads ENHRY; CDR2 reads SYGVKD. The CDR3 sequence is 13 residues long. CDR3 coding DNA: TGTGCCATCAGTGCTGGGGGACTAGCCGTCCTGACTTTC. This sequence encodes CAISAGGLAVLTF.

The chain recombines TRBV11-3 with TRBJ1-6; D gene ambiguous. Germline V gene sequence: CDR1 SGHNT, CDR2 YENEEA. The V gene lost 1 base and the J gene lost 11 bases, with 9 bases spanning the gap. This CDR3 region has 13 residues. The CDR3 is CASSLVNGAPLHF. The CDR3, as DNA: TGTGCCAGCAGCTTAGTGAATGGGGCACCCCTCCACTTT.

The chain links TRBV28 to TRBJ1-2, with D maybe TRBD1 (6 bases). Looked up from germline, CDR1 is MDHEN and CDR2 is SYDVKM. V lost 5 bases and J lost 1, with 20 bases in between. The CDR3 sequence is 17 residues long. The CDR3 sequence is CASSVVGGGQLNYGYTF. As DNA, the CDR3 is TGTGCCAGCAGTGTTGTGGGGGGCGGACAGCTTAACTATGGCTACACCTTC.

The CDR3 region is CAISEWDYEQYF. CDR3 DNA sequence: TGTGCCATCAGTGAGTGGGACTACGAGCAGTACTTC. The chain couples TRBV10-3 to TRBJ2-7, with D uncertain. This CDR3 has 12 amino acids. CDR1 is ENHRY, CDR2 SYGVKD, per germline. V gave up 1 base and J gave up 3 bases, with 4 bases separating them.

This clone was recorded once. V usage is TRBV10-3 and J usage is TRBJ2-7; 7 nucleotides align to TRBD2. The CDR3 totals 15 residues. The germline V gene encodes CDR1 ENHRY and CDR2 SYGVKD. The junction had 6 bases not matched to a gene; V was cut back by 2 bases and J by 2 bases. The CDR3 region has the DNA TGTGCCATCAGTGAGGGGGGGGGAAATCCCTACGAGCAGTACTTC. Translating it yields CAISEGGGNPYEQYF.

This chain connects TRBV27 to TRBJ1-5; D is uncertain. CDR1 and CDR2 (germline): MNHEY, SMNVEV (reference sequence). V was shortened by 0 bases and J by 9 bases, with 9 bases between the two germline ends. The length of the CDR3 is 13 residues. DNA of the CDR3: TGTGCCAGCAGTTTATCGTACGCTCGGCCCCAGCATTTT. It encodes CASSLSYARPQHF.

The chain links TRBV5-6 to TRBJ2-2; no clear D gene. The CDR3 consists of 16 residues. CDR1 and CDR2 from the germline V gene are SGHDT and YYEEEE. Trimming took 0 bases from V and 3 from J, leaving 12 bases between them. In DNA form, the CDR3 reads TGTGCCAGCAGCTTGGGACAACACCTTTACACCGGGGAGCTGTTTTTT. Protein: CASSLGQHLYTGELFF.

The chain employs TRBV6-6 and TRBJ1-1, with 7 bases matching TRBD1. Germline V gene data show CDR1 as MNHNY and CDR2 as SVGAGI (reference sequence). V lost 7 bases, J lost 8 bases, and 13 bases stayed unmatched. This CDR3 region has 14 residues. In DNA form, the CDR3 reads TGTGCCAGCACCTTCATGGACAGGCGCCAAGAAGCTTTCTTT. As protein: CASTFMDRRQEAFF.

This clone appeared once. This rearrangement joins TRBV4-2 to TRBJ2-5; maybe TRBD1 (6 bases). Germline V CDR1 and CDR2: LGHNA, YNFKEQ. The CDR3 sequence is 16 residues long. The ends were cut back, 0 bases at V and 4 bases at J, with 15 bases in the middle. The CDR3 DNA follows: TGTGCCAGCAGCCAAGATATAGGGGGTGGTGGAGAGACCCAGTACTTC. Its protein is CASSQDIGGGGETQYF.

The CDR3 DNA follows: TGCAGCCCCGGGAGAAAGGGAAACATTCAGTACTTC. Protein product: CSPGRKGNIQYF. The genes are TRBV29-1 and TRBJ2-4, with D possibly TRBD2 on 6 matching bases. This CDR3 has 12 residues. Germline V lookup: CDR1 SQVTM, CDR2 ANQGSEA. V was shortened by 8 bases and J by 6 bases, with 14 bases between the two germline ends.

The CDR3 DNA follows: TGTGCCACAACGACTGGGACAGGGAGGGTCACCATATATTTT. Protein: CATTTGTGRVTIYF. This rearrangement joins TRBV19 to TRBJ1-3; 9 bases are a match to TRBD1. CDR1 LNHDA and CDR2 SQIVND come from the germline V gene (reference sequence). Trimming took 10 bases from V and 9 from J; bases not matched to a gene: 13. The CDR3 sequence is 14 residues long.

The chain has TRBV11-2 and TRBJ2-1; 12 bases map to TRBD2. The CDR3 sequence is 15 residues long. Germline V gives CDR1 SGHAT, CDR2 FQNNGV. The V gene end was trimmed by 1 base and the J gene end by 8 bases; junction bases not matched to a gene: 3. CDR3 nucleotide sequence: TGTGCCAGCAGCTTAGGGACTAGCGGGAACGATGAGCAGTTCTTC. It codes for CASSLGTSGNDEQFF.